This TCR beta chain was retrieved from a study of blood T cell repertoires in COVID-19. As for the study in general: Collection of acute and convalescent COVID-19 samples took place in the United States, Italy and Spain.

Germline V gene data show CDR1 as LNHDA and CDR2 as SQIVND (reference sequence). With 5 bases removed from V and 0 bases from J, the gap between germline ends came to 18 bases. The CDR3 spans 17 residues. Only in-frame clones appear in the TCRdb table, and some are missing; sequencing was by immunoSEQ multiplex PCR. This sample yields roughly 300,000 clones, of which about 89% are seen a single time; 7.8% belongs to the top ten. Material: peripheral blood. This clonotype was sampled from a woman in her forties or fifties who had recovered from COVID-19. This chain connects TRBV19 to TRBJ2-3; D may be TRBD2 (6 bases). DNA of the CDR3: TGTGCCAGTAGTCCCCGGGAGTGGGAGATTAGCACAGATACGCAGTATTTT. This codes for CASSPREWEISTDTQYF.